This T cell receptor beta chain was sequenced during a study of blood T cell repertoires in COVID-19. Study summary: Samples of COVID-19 (acute and convalescent) were obtained from the United States, Italy and Spain. Sources were T cells, B-cell-depleted T cells, or PBMCs; the material itself was cDNA or gDNA.

The protocol was immunoSEQ multiplex PCR, while the TCRdb copy is restricted to in-frame clones and leaves out a portion. Here the sample spans roughly 170,000 clones, 87% being singletons. The Seattle site enrolled patients during active infection and followed them longitudinally. The ends were cut back, 9 bases at V and 4 bases at J, with 10 bases in the middle. This CDR3 has 12 residues. Per the germline V gene, CDR1 is SGHNT and CDR2 is YENEEA. The TCR comes from a woman in her 70s with COVID-19, enrolled during active disease. What was sequenced was peripheral blood. This sequence joins TRBV11-3 and TRBJ1-3; no firm D call. This CDR3 reads CASRTVGNTIYF. CDR3 nucleotide sequence: TGTGCCAGTAGGACTGTAGGAAACACCATATATTTT.